The rows below give T cell receptor beta chains drawn from one sample of a study of blood T cell repertoires in COVID-19. Repertoires were generated with immunoSEQ multiplex PCR, while TCRdb's copy carries only in-frame clones and drops some. Altogether a few hundred thousand clones are present, 91% being singletons, with the ten largest covering around 1.3%. The sequenced sample consisted of PBMCs or T cells enriched from blood (not recorded which). The origin of the receptors is a human donor in a cohort exposed to, infected with or recovered from COVID-19 (not recorded which). The donor label of this sample is uncertain. Each CDR3 is given with its conserved first and last residue. The D gene is left open where the match is weak.

CDR3 protein,D gene,V gene
CATSDLSGPQHF,-,TRBV24-1
CASSLLRGNTDTQYF,-,TRBV7-8
CASSSGGGLYGYTF,-,TRBV6-5
CASRHSNTEAFF,-,TRBV6-5
CASSYWGPGQDNQPQHF,TRBD1,TRBV6-2/TRBV6-3
CASSVDFGAQYF,-,TRBV9
CASSMASVRDEQFF,-,TRBV19
CASSVDLASEQFF,-,TRBV9
CASSFRQGTRTNEKLFF,-,TRBV5-1
CAISAYGEGEQFF,TRBD2,TRBV10-3
CASSRTRGAEQYF,-,TRBV4-1
CASSLGQINEKLFF,-,TRBV9
CASSQEWRASQVANYGYTF,-,TRBV3-1/TRBV3-2
CASSKGLAGDMNTEAFF,-,TRBV4-1
CASSLEVGTQYF,-,TRBV5-5
CASSVGTGVGYGYTF,TRBD1,TRBV9
CASSLIRTGASRLPQHF,TRBD1,TRBV7-2
CSVDLNQETQYF,-,TRBV29-1
CASRQQGASQPQHF,TRBD1,TRBV19
CASSVGEETQYF,-,TRBV2
CASSTDRGLTDTQYF,TRBD1,TRBV28
CATSDRDALTYNEQFF,-,TRBV24-1
CASSSLIRGETQYF,-,TRBV6-1
CASRTGGQHGYTF,TRBD1,TRBV2
CASSAPRDRGFPQYF,TRBD1,TRBV25-1
CASSFLARGGASTDTQYF,-,TRBV28
CASSPGLRTDTQYF,-,TRBV7-3
CASSKDRVATEAFF,TRBD1,TRBV19
CASSSDSQETQYF,-,TRBV2
CASNYRGPNEKLFF,TRBD1,TRBV2
CASSWAGGNTGELFF,TRBD1,TRBV5-1
CSVVDSPYGYTF,-,TRBV29-1
CASRELAGAIYEQYF,TRBD2,TRBV11-2
CASSYSYPTSGAHNEQFF,TRBD2,TRBV6-2/TRBV6-3
CAWSPGGAAPTDTQYF,TRBD2,TRBV30
CASSHPWKGQDNQPQHF,TRBD1,TRBV4-1
CASMLGGRTGELFF,TRBD2,TRBV5-1
CASSLTAATNEKLFF,-,TRBV7-3
CASSILGPTDTQYF,-,TRBV19
CASSLGAGTGELFF,-,TRBV5-4